The 10 T cell receptor beta chains given below trace back to one sample, sequenced in a study of OX40 agonist ivuxolimab in advanced cancers. Clones were read by immunoSEQ multiplex PCR, and TCRdb kept only the in-frame ones, dropping some. The table shows around 83,000 clones, with approximately 84% occurring only once. The sample in question was CD4+ or CD8+ T cells sorted from blood, obtained in a trial of the OX40 agonist ivuxolimab. All receptors derive from an adult with an advanced solid tumor such as melanoma, head and neck, liver or kidney cancer.

The chain links TRBV6-1 to TRBJ2-3; D is tentatively TRBD1 or TRBD2 (5 bases each). Germline values: CDR1 MNHNS, CDR2 SASEGT. V lost 7 bases and J lost 1, with 9 bases in between. CDR3 size: 13 residues. CDR3 protein: CASTEGRTDTQYF. The CDR3 coding sequence is TGTGCCAGCACCGAGGGACGCACAGATACGCAGTATTTT.

The rearrangement joins TRBV6-1 to TRBJ1-6, with D maybe TRBD1 (6 bases). From germline, CDR1 is MNHNS and CDR2 SASEGT. Trimming shortened V by 6 bases and J by 3 bases, and 12 bases separated the two germline ends. CDR3 length: 15 residues. The CDR3 is CASSQGQLYNSPLHF. The CDR3 nucleotides read TGTGCCAGCAGCCAAGGACAGCTCTATAATTCACCCCTCCACTTT.

V usage is TRBV5-6 and J usage is TRBJ2-4, with TRBD1 matching 7 bases. The CDR3 sequence is 13 residues long. Germline V gene sequence: CDR1 SGHDT, CDR2 YYEEEE. The V gene end was trimmed by 4 bases and the J gene end by 6 bases; junction bases not matched to a gene: 4. CDR3 protein: CASSTTGLNIQYF. DNA for the CDR3: TGTGCCAGCAGCACGACAGGGTTAAACATTCAGTACTTC.

This sequence joins TRBV5-4 and TRBJ1-2; TRBD1 aligns across 8 bases. V lost 2 bases and J lost 8; bases outside the gene matches: 2. Germline V lookup: CDR1 SGHNT, CDR2 YYREEE (reference sequence). The CDR3 spans 12 residues. The CDR3 sequence: CASSFDRGGYTF. DNA for the CDR3: TGTGCCAGCAGCTTCGACAGGGGAGGCTACACCTTC. Full variable domain (outside the CDR3, taken from reference TRBV5-4 and TRBJ1-2): ETGVTQSPTHLIKTRGQQVTLRCSSQSGHNTVSWYQQALGQGPQFIFQYYREEENGRGNFPPRFSGLQFPNYSSELNVNALELDDSALYLCASSFDRGGYTFGSGTRLTVV.

The chain recombines TRBV9 with TRBJ2-1; tentatively, D is TRBD2 (6 bases). This CDR3 region has 17 residues. Germline V gene data show CDR1 as SGDLS and CDR2 as YYNGEE. V gave up 0 bases and J gave up 4 bases, with 17 bases separating them. CDR3 DNA: TGTGCCAGCAGCGTAGGACCCCCTGCGGGGAGATACAATGAGCAGTTCTTC. Translating it yields CASSVGPPAGRYNEQFF.

V and J are TRBV6-6 and TRBJ2-1, with D perhaps matching TRBD2 (7 bases). V was trimmed by 7 bases and J by 0 bases, leaving 13 bases between them. CDR1 and CDR2 from the germline V gene are MNHNY and SVGAGI (reference sequence). CDR3 length: 15 amino acids. CDR3 sequence reads: CASITGGSSYNEQFF. The CDR3, as DNA: TGTGCCAGCATTACGGGGGGCAGCTCCTACAATGAGCAGTTCTTC.

The chain combines TRBV9 with TRBJ1-2; D not resolved. Germline V CDR1 and CDR2: SGDLS, YYNGEE. The CDR3 is 14 residues long. V gave up 1 base and J gave up 7 bases, with 14 bases separating them. CDR3 protein: CASSVTQTGSGYTF. The CDR3 DNA sequence: TGTGCCAGCAGCGTAACCCAGACCGGTAGTGGCTACACCTTC.

The chain is built from TRBV15 and TRBJ2-7, with a weak D call TRBD1 (6 bases). Trimming shortened V by 0 bases and J by 6 bases, and 9 bases separated the two germline ends. The CDR3 covers 13 residues. CDR1 and CDR2 (germline): LNHNV, YYDKDF (reference sequence). Written as DNA, the CDR3 is TGTGCCACCAGCAGAGATCTGGGGGCCGAGCAGTACTTC. It codes for CATSRDLGAEQYF. Full variable domain (missing parts from reference TRBV15 and TRBJ2-7): DAMVIQNPRYQVTQFGKPVTLSCSQTLNHNVMYWYQQKSSQAPKLLFHYYDKDFNNEADTPDNFQSRRPNTSFCFLDIRSPGLGDTAMYLCATSRDLGAEQYFGPGTRLTVT.

The CDR3 reads CASSAQGMNTEAFF. CDR3 coding DNA: TGTGCCAGCTCAGCACAGGGGATGAACACTGAAGCTTTCTTT. The chain links TRBV18 to TRBJ1-1, with 7 nucleotides matching TRBD1. The CDR3 covers 14 residues. Germline lookup yields CDR1 KGHSH and CDR2 LQKENI. V lost 5 bases and J lost 0; bases outside the gene matches: 3.

The chain couples TRBV18 to TRBJ1-1; perhaps TRBD1 as D (5 bases). This CDR3 region has 14 residues. Germline-derived CDR1 and CDR2 are KGHSH and LQKENI. V lost 6 bases and J lost 1, with 12 bases in between. This CDR3 reads CASSLGPANTEAFF. The CDR3 DNA follows: TGTGCCAGCTCTCTGGGACCCGCGAACACTGAAGCTTTCTTT.